This T cell receptor (beta chain) is drawn from a study of T-cell memory formation after mild COVID-19. This clonotype has a handful of counts. Via MiXCR, TCRdb re-called the 5' RACE reads, giving one row per CDR3 protein. The sample carries about 320,000 distinct CDR3 sequences, approximately 14% recorded once. The sample taken for sequencing was PBMCs or a T cell subset sorted from them (not recorded which). The receptor was derived from a man in his late teens or twenties who had mild COVID-19 (a few samples of this study predate the infection). Cell type and time point are not known.

The CDR3 DNA reads as TGTGCCAGCAGCCTGGACAGGATCCCTCAGCCCCAGCATTTT. The encoded protein is CASSLDRIPQPQHF. V usage is TRBV16 and J usage is TRBJ1-5; 7 bases are shared with TRBD1. Germline trimming cut 4 bases from V and 6 bases from J; bases unmatched to any gene: 6. This CDR3 spans 14 amino acids. Germline-derived CDR1 and CDR2 are KGHSY and FQNENV. The full variable domain, completed using reference TRBV16 and TRBJ1-5, is GEEVAQTPKHLVRGEGQKAKLYCAPIKGHSYVFWYQQVLKNEFKFLISFQNENVFDETGMPKERFSAKCLPNSPCSLEIQATKLEDSAVYFCASSLDRIPQPQHFGDGTRLSIL.